These T cell receptor beta chains were read from a single sample in a study of shared clonotypes between healthy human individuals. The data were produced by immunoSEQ multiplex PCR, yet TCRdb's version contains in-frame clones alone and is incomplete. This sample carries millions of clones, approximately 94% of them seen once, and the ten largest clones take about 1.1%. The sequenced sample consisted of naive CD8+ T cells sorted from blood. The receptors stem from a man aged 18 to 30 in good health. Both conserved end residues are part of each CDR3. Fields, in order: J gene, V gene, clone size, D gene, CDR3 DNA, CDR3 protein. The D gene is left open where the match is weak. Some rows mark clone size as missing; the rest say once, few, many or name a class of expanded clone.

TRBJ1-1 TRBV9 - TRBD1 TGTGCCAGCAGCGACGGGGACAGGGCTGACTTTGAAGCTTTCTTT CASSDGDRADFEAFF
TRBJ2-7 TRBV10-3 - TRBD1 TGTGCCATCAGTGACGGGGACAGGGCCTACGAGCAGTACTTC CAISDGDRAYEQYF
TRBJ1-2 TRBV27 - - TGTGCCAGCAGTTCCGCCCTTTGGGGGGGCTACACCTTC CASSSALWGGYTF
TRBJ2-3 TRBV9 - TRBD2 TGTGCCAGCAGCTCGAGCGGGGGGGAGTTCACAGATACGCAGTATTTT CASSSSGGEFTDTQYF
TRBJ2-1 TRBV14 - - TGTGCCAGCAGCCAAGGGCTCATCAATGAGCAGTTCTTC CASSQGLINEQFF
TRBJ1-1 TRBV27 once TRBD1 TGTGCCAGCAGTTTATCGATGGGACAGGGGTTCACTGAAGCTTTCTTT CASSLSMGQGFTEAFF
TRBJ2-1 TRBV7-2 - TRBD2 TGTGCCAGCAGCCCGGGAGGGGGCTCCTACAATGAGCAGTTCTTC CASSPGGGSYNEQFF
TRBJ2-1 TRBV2 once - TGTGCCAGCAGCGTCCTCTTAGCGGTGTCCTACAATGAGCAGTTCTTC CASSVLLAVSYNEQFF
TRBJ2-1 TRBV4-3 - TRBD2 TGCGCCAGCAGCCGCTTAGCGGGATCGCGGTGGGATGAGCAGTTCTTC CASSRLAGSRWDEQFF
TRBJ2-2 TRBV30 - TRBD2 TGTGCCTGGAGTTATAGGACTAGAGGCACCGGGGAGCTGTTTTTT CAWSYRTRGTGELFF
TRBJ1-1 TRBV28 once - TGTGCCAGCAGCTACCCGCTCGTGGATTCGAACACTGAAGCTTTCTTT CASSYPLVDSNTEAFF
TRBJ1-6 TRBV6-4 - - TGTGCCAGCAGGGAATCGACAGGCTATAATTCACCCCTCCACTTT CASRESTGYNSPLHF
TRBJ1-5 TRBV10-2 - - TGCGCCAGCGCCGTGGGTTACAATCAGCCCCAGCATTTT CASAVGYNQPQHF
TRBJ1-1 TRBV5-6 - TRBD1 TGTGCCAGCAGCATTTCCACAGGGGGCGGAGCTGAAGCTTTCTTT CASSISTGGGAEAFF
TRBJ2-7 TRBV5-6 - - TGTGCCAGCAGCTTGGCGGGGTCCACCTACGAGCAGTACTTC CASSLAGSTYEQYF
TRBJ1-3 TRBV29-1 - TRBD1 TGCAGCGTTGAAGATCCCGGGACAGGAGGTCCCGGAAACACCATATATTTT CSVEDPGTGGPGNTIYF
TRBJ2-7 TRBV4-1 - TRBD1 TGCGCCAGCAGCCACGGACAGGGCCCCTCCTACGAGCAGTACTTC CASSHGQGPSYEQYF
TRBJ2-1 TRBV4-2 - TRBD1 TGTGCCAGCAGCTTCGGACAGGGCAGCTCCTACAATGAGCAGTTCTTC CASSFGQGSSYNEQFF
TRBJ2-7 TRBV7-2 - - TGTGCCAGCAGCTCCTATAGAGGCTACGAGCAGTACTTC CASSSYRGYEQYF
TRBJ1-2 TRBV28 - - TGTGCCAGCAGTTTAGCCGGGTTTTCTGGCTACACCTTC CASSLAGFSGYTF
TRBJ2-3 TRBV7-3 - TRBD1 TGTGCCAGCAGCCTAATAGGGGACAGATGGGGTACGCAGTATTTT CASSLIGDRWGTQYF
TRBJ1-2 TRBV2 - TRBD1 TGTGCCAGCAGTACCGGGACAGGGGGCGAATGGTACTATGGCTACACCTTC CASSTGTGGEWYYGYTF
TRBJ2-6 TRBV29-1 - TRBD1 TGCAACGAGGAGGGACAGGGTGGCGTCCTGACTTTC CNEEGQGGVLTF
TRBJ2-3 TRBV6-1 - - TGTGCCAGCAGGGTTCTGGGCACAGATACGCAGTATTTT CASRVLGTDTQYF
TRBJ1-3 TRBV11-2 once TRBD1 TGTGCCAGCAGCCCGACAGGGACTGGAAACACCATATATTTT CASSPTGTGNTIYF
TRBJ2-3 TRBV5-1 - TRBD2 TGCGCCAGCAGCTTGGCCACGTATAGCGGGGGGCCTACAGATACGCAGTATTTT CASSLATYSGGPTDTQYF
TRBJ1-1 TRBV19 - - TGTGCCACTCTCGAACAGTCCTCACTGAACACTGAAGCTTTCTTT CATLEQSSLNTEAFF
TRBJ2-7 TRBV5-5 - TRBD2 TGTGCCAGCAGCTTGCATAGAGGGTTGAGCGGGAGAGAGGACGAGCAGTACTTC CASSLHRGLSGREDEQYF
TRBJ2-3 TRBV18 once - TGTGCCAGCTCACCCGAACTCGGCACAGATACGCAGTATTTT CASSPELGTDTQYF
TRBJ1-5 TRBV6-5 - - TGTGCCAGCAGCCCCACCGCCGGTCAGCCCCAGCATTTT CASSPTAGQPQHF
TRBJ1-1 TRBV18 once - TGTGCCAGCTCTCTTTCTAGTGACACTGAAGCTTTCTTT CASSLSSDTEAFF
TRBJ1-2 TRBV7-2 - - TGTGCCAGCAGCGATTACACTGACTATGGCTACACCTTC CASSDYTDYGYTF
TRBJ2-7 TRBV7-9 - - TGTGCCAGCAGCTTAGATCAGTCCTACGAGCAGTACTTC CASSLDQSYEQYF
TRBJ2-2 TRBV7-6 - - TGTGCCAGCAGCGTACTCCAGGGTCCCGGGGAGCTGTTTTTT CASSVLQGPGELFF
TRBJ2-1 TRBV30 - - TGTGCCTGGGGGGGAGGCAATGAGCAGTTCTTC CAWGGGNEQFF
TRBJ2-1 TRBV7-2 once TRBD2 TGTGCCAGCAGCGAAATAGCGGGAGCGGGGTGGTATGAGCAGTTCTTC CASSEIAGAGWYEQFF
TRBJ1-2 TRBV7-2 - TRBD1 TGTGCCAGCAGCTTAGCGCACCCAGGGGGGGATAGATTTAACTATGGCTACACCTTC CASSLAHPGGDRFNYGYTF
TRBJ1-3 TRBV7-6 - TRBD1 TGTGCCAGCAGCCCGCAGGGGGGCTCTGGAAACACCATATATTTT CASSPQGGSGNTIYF
TRBJ2-1 TRBV10-3 - - TGTGCCATCAGTGATCAGAGCTCCTACAATGAGCAGTTCTTC CAISDQSSYNEQFF
TRBJ2-7 TRBV5-1 - TRBD2 TGCGCCAGCAGGTCCGGGACTAGCGACTGGGAGCAGTACTTC CASRSGTSDWEQYF
TRBJ2-7 TRBV27 - TRBD1 TGTGCCAGCAGTTTATCGGGTTTGGACGGGCAGGGGGTCGACGAGCAGTACTTC CASSLSGLDGQGVDEQYF